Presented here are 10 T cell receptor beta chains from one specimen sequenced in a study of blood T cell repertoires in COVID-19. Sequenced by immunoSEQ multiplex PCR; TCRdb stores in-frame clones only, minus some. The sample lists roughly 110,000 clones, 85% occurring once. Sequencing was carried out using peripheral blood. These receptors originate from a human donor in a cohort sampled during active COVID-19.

Here the CDR3 DNA reads TGTGCCAGCAGTCCAGACAGGACCAACACCGGGGAGCTGTTTTTT. Translation gives CASSPDRTNTGELFF. The genes are TRBV27 and TRBJ2-2; tentatively, D is TRBD1 (6 bases). This CDR3 region has 15 residues. Germline V CDR1 and CDR2: MNHEY, SMNVEV (reference sequence). The ends were cut back, 5 bases at V and 2 bases at J, with 12 bases in the middle.

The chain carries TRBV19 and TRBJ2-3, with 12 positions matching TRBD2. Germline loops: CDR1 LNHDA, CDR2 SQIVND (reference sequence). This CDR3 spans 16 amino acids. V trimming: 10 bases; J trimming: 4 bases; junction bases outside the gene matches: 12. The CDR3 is CATRLAGARKPDTQYF. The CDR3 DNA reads TGTGCCACCCGACTAGCGGGGGCCCGAAAGCCAGATACGCAGTATTTT.

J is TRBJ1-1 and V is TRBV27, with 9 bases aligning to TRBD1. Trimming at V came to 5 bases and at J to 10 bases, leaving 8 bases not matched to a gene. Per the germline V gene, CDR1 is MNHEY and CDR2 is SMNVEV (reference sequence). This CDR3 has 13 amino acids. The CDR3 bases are TGTGCCAGCAGTCTAACAGGGGGCTTAGGAGCTTTCTTT. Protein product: CASSLTGGLGAFF.

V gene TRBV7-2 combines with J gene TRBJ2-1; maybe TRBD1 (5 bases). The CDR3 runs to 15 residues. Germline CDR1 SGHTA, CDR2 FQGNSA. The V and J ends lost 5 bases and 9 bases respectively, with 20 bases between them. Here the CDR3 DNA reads TGTGCCAGCAGCCCCCTGTGGCAGGGTTACGGTGAGCAGTTCTTC. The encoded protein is CASSPLWQGYGEQFF.

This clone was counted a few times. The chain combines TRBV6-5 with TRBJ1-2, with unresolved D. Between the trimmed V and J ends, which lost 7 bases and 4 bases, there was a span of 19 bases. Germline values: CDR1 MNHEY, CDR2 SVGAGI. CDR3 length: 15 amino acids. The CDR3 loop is CASTRADGVPYGYTF. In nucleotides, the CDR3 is TGTGCCAGCACCCGGGCGGACGGGGTTCCCTATGGCTACACCTTC.

CDR3 DNA: TGTGCCAGCAGCACTGACAGCTCCCCAGCCTATAATTCACCCCTCCACTTT. Protein sequence: CASSTDSSPAYNSPLHF. V and J are TRBV28 and TRBJ1-6, with D possibly TRBD1 on 5 matching bases. The CDR3 extends over 17 amino acids. Germline CDR1 and CDR2: MDHEN and SYDVKM. V lost 6 bases and J lost 2, with 17 bases in between.

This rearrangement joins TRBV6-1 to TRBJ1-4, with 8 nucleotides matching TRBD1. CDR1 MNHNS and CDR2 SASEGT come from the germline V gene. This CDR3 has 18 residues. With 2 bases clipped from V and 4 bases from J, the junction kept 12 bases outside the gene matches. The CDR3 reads CASSERGPGGGINEKLFF. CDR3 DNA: TGTGCCAGCAGTGAACGTGGGCCAGGGGGCGGCATTAATGAAAAACTGTTTTTT.

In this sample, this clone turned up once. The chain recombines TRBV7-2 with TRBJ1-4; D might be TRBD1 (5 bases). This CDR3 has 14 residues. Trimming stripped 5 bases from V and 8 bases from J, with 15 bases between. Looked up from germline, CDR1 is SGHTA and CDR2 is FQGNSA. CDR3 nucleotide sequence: TGTGCCAGCAGCCCTAGGGGTGGGCCCGAAAAACTGTTTTTT. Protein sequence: CASSPRGGPEKLFF.

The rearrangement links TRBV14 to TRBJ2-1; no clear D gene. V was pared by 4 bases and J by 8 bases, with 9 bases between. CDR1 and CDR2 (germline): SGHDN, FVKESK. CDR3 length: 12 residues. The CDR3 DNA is TGTGCCAGCAGCCTAAATCCGGATGAGCAGTTCTTC. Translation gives CASSLNPDEQFF.

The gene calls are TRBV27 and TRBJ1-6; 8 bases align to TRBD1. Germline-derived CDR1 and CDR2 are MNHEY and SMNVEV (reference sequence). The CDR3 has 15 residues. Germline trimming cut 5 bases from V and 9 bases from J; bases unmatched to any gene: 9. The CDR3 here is CASSPWTGIPSPLHF. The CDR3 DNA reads TGTGCCAGCAGTCCTTGGACAGGGATTCCTTCACCCCTCCACTTT.